This T cell receptor beta chain was identified in a study of T cells in Graves' hyperthyroidism and ophthalmopathy. Study-wide background: Peripheral blood sampling occurred at initial diagnosis, before any treatment.

RNA transcripts provided the source from which TCR beta CDR3 regions were amplified. An initial round of RT-PCR targeting the TCR CDR3 relied on the HTBI primer set. Via MiXCR, TCRdb re-called the multiplex PCR reads, giving one row per CDR3 protein. The sample contains 600,000 to 900,000 distinct CDR3 sequences, around 17% of which appear only once. Exclusion criteria comprised uncontrolled infection, other autoimmune disease, pregnancy or lactation. Overall study results and limits: Most expanded thyroid clonotypes above 0.001 recurred in blood. Ophthalmopathy, as predicted by the model, came a median approximately 6.5 months after the prediction.

With 8 bases clipped from V and 6 bases from J, the junction kept 16 bases outside the gene matches. The CDR3 covers 16 residues. CDR1 is SNHLY, CDR2 FYNNEI, per germline. This clonotype occurred many times. Its antigen is still unknown. The sequencing sample was made of blood. The chain employs TRBV2 and TRBJ2-3; TRBD2 matches 8 bases. The source of this sequence is a man aged 18 to 29 with Graves' hyperthyroidism. CDR3 sequence: CASATLAGPYRDTQYF. For the CDR3, the DNA is TGTGCCAGCGCGACTTTAGCGGGGCCTTATAGGGATACGCAGTATTTT.